Listed here are 13 T cell receptor beta chains from one sample, sequenced in a study of beta chain features in type 1 diabetes. Every isolated RNA sample was fully reverse transcribed, so sequencing captured expressed TCRB transcripts. Assay used: immunoSEQ multiplex PCR; TCRdb lists only in-frame clones, some missing. In the table there are a few hundred thousand clones, 27% of which are singletons. Sequences were obtained from central memory CD4+ T cells from blood. These TCRs come from a man aged 25-40 years in good health.

The table lists this clone with a few counts. V is TRBV10-3 and J is TRBJ2-5, with D possibly TRBD1 on 6 matching bases. V lost 6 bases and J lost 2, with 13 bases in between. The CDR3 runs 14 residues. Germline V gene lookup returns CDR1 ENHRY and CDR2 SYGVKD. The CDR3, as DNA: TGTGCCATCAGCCTCCGACAGGCACAAGAGACCCAGTACTTC. Translating it yields CAISLRQAQETQYF.

This sequence joins TRBV6-4 and TRBJ1-2; D gene unclear. Trimming stripped 6 bases from V and 7 bases from J, with 15 bases between. CDR1 is MRHNA and CDR2 is SNTAGT in the germline V gene. This CDR3 contains 13 residues. The CDR3 DNA sequence: TGTGCCAGCAGCGACCAAGTTTCTGGTGGCTACACCTTC. Encoded protein: CASSDQVSGGYTF.

Only a few counts were recorded for this clone. This sequence joins TRBV5-6 and TRBJ1-1, with D possibly being TRBD1 (6 bases). Trimming took off 2 bases at V and 7 bases at J, with 18 bases between the two ends. Germline CDR1 reads SGHDT; CDR2 reads YYEEEE. This CDR3 is built from 15 residues. CDR3 in DNA: TGTGCCAGCAGCTTCAACACAGGGTTTCTCAGTGAAGCTTTCTTT. This sequence encodes CASSFNTGFLSEAFF.

The chain links TRBV14 to TRBJ2-6; D is unclear. CDR1 SGHDN and CDR2 FVKESK come from the germline V gene. V lost 3 bases and J lost 2, with 8 bases in between. The CDR3 is made up of 15 amino acids. The CDR3 loop is CASSQLKAGANVLTF. Here the CDR3 DNA reads TGTGCCAGCAGCCAGCTGAAGGCTGGGGCCAACGTCCTGACTTTC. Combining the CDR3 with reference TRBV14 and TRBJ2-6 gives the whole variable domain EAGVTQFPSHSVIEKGQTVTLRCDPISGHDNLYWYRRVMGKEIKFLLHFVKESKQDESGMPNNRFLAERTGGTYSTLKVQPAELEDSGVYFCASSQLKAGANVLTFGAGSRLTVL.

The rearrangement links TRBV30 to TRBJ2-7; 8 nucleotides agree with TRBD2. V shed 4 bases, J shed 6 bases, and the junction held 14 bases outside the gene matches. The CDR3 spans 15 residues. Germline-derived CDR1 and CDR2 are GTSNPN and SVGIG (reference sequence). The CDR3 sequence is CAWMSGSLTWGEQYF. The CDR3 DNA reads TGTGCCTGGATGAGCGGGAGCTTGACATGGGGCGAGCAGTACTTC.

Many counts were recorded for this clone. The chain carries TRBV29-1 and TRBJ2-1; D may be TRBD2 (5 bases). Germline lookup yields CDR1 SQVTM and CDR2 ANQGSEA. The CDR3 sequence is 12 residues long. Trimming stripped 7 bases from V and 2 bases from J, with 9 bases between. The CDR3 bases are TGCAGCGGGAGCGGAGCCTACAATGAGCAGTTCTTC. Its protein product is CSGSGAYNEQFF.

Only a few counts were recorded for this clone. V is TRBV29-1 and J is TRBJ2-1; TRBD2 aligns across 11 bases. The CDR3 is 14 amino acids. Per the germline V gene, CDR1 is SQVTM and CDR2 is ANQGSEA. After removal of 6 bases from V and 3 bases from J, the junction contained 4 bases not matched to a gene. CDR3 amino acids: CSVLAGVIYNEQFF. CDR3 nucleotides: TGCAGCGTACTAGCGGGAGTAATCTACAATGAGCAGTTCTTC.

For the CDR3, the DNA is TGTGCCAGCAGCTACACAGCGAACACTGAAGCTTTCTTT. Protein: CASSYTANTEAFF. This chain joins TRBV7-9 and TRBJ1-1; D call uncertain. Germline V gives CDR1 SEHNR, CDR2 FQNEAQ (reference sequence). V dropped 4 bases and J dropped 1 base, with 7 bases sitting between them. The CDR3 is 13 amino acids.

CDR3 nucleotides: TGTGCCAGCAGCTTAGGAGGACAGACCTACGAGCAGTACTTC. Its protein product is CASSLGGQTYEQYF. The V and J genes are TRBV7-2 and TRBJ2-7, with a tentative D call TRBD1 (6 bases). Per the germline V gene, CDR1 is SGHTA and CDR2 is FQGNSA. The CDR3 totals 14 residues. V was trimmed by 1 base and J by 2 bases, leaving 9 bases between them.

This clone appeared a few times. The chain carries TRBV5-4 and TRBJ2-7; D uncertain. This CDR3 contains 13 residues. V lost 3 bases and J lost 3, with 10 bases in between. Germline loops: CDR1 SGHNT, CDR2 YYREEE (reference sequence). The CDR3 nucleotides are TGTGCCAGCAGCTCTGACACATTCTACGAGCAGTACTTC. Protein sequence: CASSSDTFYEQYF. Together with reference TRBV5-4 and TRBJ2-7, the CDR3 gives the full variable domain: ETGVTQSPTHLIKTRGQQVTLRCSSQSGHNTVSWYQQALGQGPQFIFQYYREEENGRGNFPPRFSGLQFPNYSSELNVNALELDDSALYLCASSSDTFYEQYFGPGTRLTVT.

The CDR3 DNA reads TGTGCCAGCAGCTCGGGACAGTTCAACGTCCTGACTTTC. Protein: CASSSGQFNVLTF. The V call is TRBV7-6, the J call TRBJ2-6; 7 bases line up with TRBD1. CDR3 length: 13 amino acids. J was trimmed by 9 bases and V by 4 bases; bases with no gene match: 3. CDR1 and CDR2 from the germline V gene are SGHVS and FNYEAQ.

The sample holds a few counts of this clone. J is TRBJ2-3 and V is TRBV4-1; 11 nucleotides line up with TRBD2. Trimming took 1 base from V and 2 from J; bases not matched to a gene: 5. CDR1 is MGHRA and CDR2 is YSYEKL in the germline V gene. This CDR3 spans 17 amino acids. CDR3 residues: CASSQALAGGPTDTQYF. The CDR3 DNA is TGCGCCAGCAGCCAAGCCCTAGCGGGGGGACCCACAGATACGCAGTATTTT.

This clone was seen repeatedly, ten times or more. The V call is TRBV7-9, the J call TRBJ2-6, with a weak D call TRBD1 (6 bases). Per germline, CDR1 SEHNR and CDR2 FQNEAQ (reference sequence). Trimming stripped 0 bases from V and 0 bases from J, with 15 bases between. This CDR3 contains 19 residues. The CDR3 region is CASSLASGTKLSGANVLTF. The CDR3 region has the DNA TGTGCCAGCAGCTTAGCCTCAGGGACAAAACTCTCTGGGGCCAACGTCCTGACTTTC.